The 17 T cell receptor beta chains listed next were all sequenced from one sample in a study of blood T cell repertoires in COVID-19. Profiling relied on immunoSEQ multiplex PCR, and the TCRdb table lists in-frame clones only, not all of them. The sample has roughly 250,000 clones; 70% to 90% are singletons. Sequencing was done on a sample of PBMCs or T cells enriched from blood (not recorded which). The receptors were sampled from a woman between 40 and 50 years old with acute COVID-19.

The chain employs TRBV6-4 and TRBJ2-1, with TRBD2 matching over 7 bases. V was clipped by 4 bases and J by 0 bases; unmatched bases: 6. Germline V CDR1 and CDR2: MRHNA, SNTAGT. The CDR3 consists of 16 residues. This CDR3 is CASSVERGSSYNEQFF. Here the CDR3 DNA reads TGTGCCAGCAGTGTTGAGCGGGGTAGCTCCTACAATGAGCAGTTCTTC.

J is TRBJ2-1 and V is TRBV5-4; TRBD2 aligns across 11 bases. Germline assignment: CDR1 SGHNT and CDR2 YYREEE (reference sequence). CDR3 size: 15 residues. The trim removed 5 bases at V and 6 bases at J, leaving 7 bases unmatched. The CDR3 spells CASRLRTSGFNEQFF. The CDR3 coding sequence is TGTGCCAGCAGGCTGAGGACTAGCGGGTTCAATGAGCAGTTCTTC.

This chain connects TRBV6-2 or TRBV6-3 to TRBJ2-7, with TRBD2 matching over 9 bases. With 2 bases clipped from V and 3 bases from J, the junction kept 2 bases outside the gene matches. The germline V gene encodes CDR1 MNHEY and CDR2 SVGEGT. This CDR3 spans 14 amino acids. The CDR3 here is CASSYLSGGYEQYF. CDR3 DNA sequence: TGTGCCAGCAGTTACCTTAGCGGGGGCTACGAGCAGTACTTC.

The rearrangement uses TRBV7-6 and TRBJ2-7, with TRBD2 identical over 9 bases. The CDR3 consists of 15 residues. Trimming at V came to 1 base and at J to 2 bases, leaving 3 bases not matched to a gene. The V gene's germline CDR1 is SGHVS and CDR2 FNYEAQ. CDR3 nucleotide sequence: TGTGCCAGCAGCTTAGGGGCTAGCGGGACCTACGAGCAGTACTTC. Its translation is CASSLGASGTYEQYF.

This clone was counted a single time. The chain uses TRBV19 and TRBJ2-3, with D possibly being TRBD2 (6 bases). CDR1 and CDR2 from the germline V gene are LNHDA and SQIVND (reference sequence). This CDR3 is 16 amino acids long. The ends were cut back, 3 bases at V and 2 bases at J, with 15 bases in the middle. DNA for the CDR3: TGTGCCAGTAGTATGGGGGAGGTCGTATCCACAGATACGCAGTATTTT. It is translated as CASSMGEVVSTDTQYF. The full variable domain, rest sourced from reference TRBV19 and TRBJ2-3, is DGGITQSPKYLFRKEGQNVTLSCEQNLNHDAMYWYRQDPGQGLRLIYYSQIVNDFQKGDIAEGYSVSREKKESFPLTVTSAQKNPTAFYLCASSMGEVVSTDTQYFGPGTRLTVL.

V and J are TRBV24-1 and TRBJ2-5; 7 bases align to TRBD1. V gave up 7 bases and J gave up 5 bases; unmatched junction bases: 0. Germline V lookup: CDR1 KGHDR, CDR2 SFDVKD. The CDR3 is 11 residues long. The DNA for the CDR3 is TGTGCCACCAGACAGGGGGAGACCCAGTACTTC. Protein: CATRQGETQYF.

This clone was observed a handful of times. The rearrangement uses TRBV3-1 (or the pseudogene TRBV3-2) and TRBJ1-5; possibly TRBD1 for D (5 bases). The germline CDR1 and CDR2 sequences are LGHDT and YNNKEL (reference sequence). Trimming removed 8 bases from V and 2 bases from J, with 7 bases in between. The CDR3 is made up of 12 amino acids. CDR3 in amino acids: CASARGNQPQHF. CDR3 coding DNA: TGTGCCAGCGCCAGGGGCAATCAGCCCCAGCATTTT.

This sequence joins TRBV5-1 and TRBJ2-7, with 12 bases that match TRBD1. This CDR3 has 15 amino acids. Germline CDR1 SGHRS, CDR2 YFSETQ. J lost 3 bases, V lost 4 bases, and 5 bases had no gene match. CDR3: CASSQGQGAVYEQYF. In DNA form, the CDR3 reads TGCGCCAGCAGCCAGGGACAGGGGGCTGTCTACGAGCAGTACTTC.

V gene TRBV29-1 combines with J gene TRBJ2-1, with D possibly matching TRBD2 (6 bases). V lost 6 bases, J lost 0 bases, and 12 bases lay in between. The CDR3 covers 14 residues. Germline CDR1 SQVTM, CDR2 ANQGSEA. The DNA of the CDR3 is TGCAGCGTCCACGGCGGGGACTCCTACAATGAGCAGTTCTTC. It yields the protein CSVHGGDSYNEQFF.

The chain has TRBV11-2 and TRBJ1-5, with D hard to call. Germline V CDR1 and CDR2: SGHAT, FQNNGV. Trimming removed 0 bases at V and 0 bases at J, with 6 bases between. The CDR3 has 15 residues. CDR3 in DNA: TGTGCCAGCAGCTTAGAGGCAGATAGCAATCAGCCCCAGCATTTT. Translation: CASSLEADSNQPQHF.

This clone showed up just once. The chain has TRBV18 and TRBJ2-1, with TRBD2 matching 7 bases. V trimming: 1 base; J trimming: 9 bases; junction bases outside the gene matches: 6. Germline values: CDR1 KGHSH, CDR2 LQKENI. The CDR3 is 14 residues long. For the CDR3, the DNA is TGTGCCAGCTCACCACGGCGGGAGTTAAGTGAGCAGTTCTTC. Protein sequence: CASSPRRELSEQFF.

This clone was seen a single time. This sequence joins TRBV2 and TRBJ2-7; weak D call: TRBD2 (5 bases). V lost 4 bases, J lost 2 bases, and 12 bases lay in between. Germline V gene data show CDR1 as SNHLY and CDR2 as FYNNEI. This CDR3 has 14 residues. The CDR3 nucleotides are TGTGCCAGCAGTGCGCGTGGAGGAACCTACGAGCAGTACTTC. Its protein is CASSARGGTYEQYF.

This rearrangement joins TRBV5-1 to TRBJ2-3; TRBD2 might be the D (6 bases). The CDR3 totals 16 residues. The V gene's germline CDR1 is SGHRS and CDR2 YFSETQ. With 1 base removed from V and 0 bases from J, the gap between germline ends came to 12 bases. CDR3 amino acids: CASSLFAGLSTDTQYF. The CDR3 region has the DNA TGCGCCAGCAGCTTGTTTGCGGGGCTTAGCACAGATACGCAGTATTTT.

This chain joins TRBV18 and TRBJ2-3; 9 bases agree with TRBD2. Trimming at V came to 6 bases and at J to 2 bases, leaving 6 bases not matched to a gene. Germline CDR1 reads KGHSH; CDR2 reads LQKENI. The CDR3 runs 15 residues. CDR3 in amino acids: CASSLGLAFTDTQYF. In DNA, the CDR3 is TGTGCCAGCTCGCTGGGACTAGCTTTCACAGATACGCAGTATTTT.

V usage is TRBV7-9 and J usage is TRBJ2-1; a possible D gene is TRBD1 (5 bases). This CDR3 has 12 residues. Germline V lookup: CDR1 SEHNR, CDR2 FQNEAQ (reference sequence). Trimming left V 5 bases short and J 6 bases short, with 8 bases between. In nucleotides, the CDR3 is TGTGCCAGCAGCCTCGACAGCAATGAGCAGTTCTTC. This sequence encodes CASSLDSNEQFF. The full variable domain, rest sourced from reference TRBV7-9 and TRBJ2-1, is DTGVSQNPRHKITKRGQNVTFRCDPISEHNRLYWYRQTLGQGPEFLTYFQNEAQLEKSRLLSDRFSAERPKGSFSTLEIQRTEQGDSAMYLCASSLDSNEQFFGPGTRLTVL.

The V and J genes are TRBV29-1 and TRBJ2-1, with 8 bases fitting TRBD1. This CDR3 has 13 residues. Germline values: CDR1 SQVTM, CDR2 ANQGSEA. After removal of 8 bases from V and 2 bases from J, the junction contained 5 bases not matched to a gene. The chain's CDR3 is CSSEQGAYNEQFF. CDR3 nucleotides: TGCAGCTCCGAACAGGGGGCCTACAATGAGCAGTTCTTC.

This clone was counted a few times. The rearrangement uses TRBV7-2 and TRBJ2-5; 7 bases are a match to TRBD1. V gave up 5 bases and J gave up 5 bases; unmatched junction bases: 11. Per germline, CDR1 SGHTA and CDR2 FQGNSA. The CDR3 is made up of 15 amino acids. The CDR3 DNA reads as TGTGCCAGCAGCCCCCAGACAGGGATAACGGAGACCCAGTACTTC. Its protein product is CASSPQTGITETQYF.